One and the same sample provided the 21 T cell receptor beta chains below, sequenced in a study of OX40 agonist ivuxolimab in advanced cancers. Produced via immunoSEQ multiplex PCR; TCRdb's table is partial and in-frame only. The sample contains around 63,000 clones, nearly 90% of which appear only once. The sample consisted of CD4+ or CD8+ T cells sorted from blood, taken in a trial of the OX40 agonist ivuxolimab. The receptors were gathered from an adult with an advanced solid tumor such as melanoma, head and neck, liver or kidney cancer.

The chain employs TRBV19 and TRBJ1-2, with 9 bases identical to TRBD1. J was trimmed by 4 bases and V by 6 bases; bases with no gene match: 9. The germline CDR1 and CDR2 sequences are LNHDA and SQIVND (reference sequence). This CDR3 is 15 amino acids long. The CDR3 region is CASSRTGGASYGYTF. The CDR3 DNA follows: TGTGCCAGTAGCCGAACAGGGGGCGCAAGCTATGGCTACACCTTC.

This chain uses TRBV11-3 with TRBJ1-3; D gene uncertain. This CDR3 region has 14 residues. The V gene lost 5 bases and the J gene lost 0 bases, with 8 bases spanning the gap. CDR1 is SGHNT, CDR2 YENEEA, per germline. This CDR3 reads CASSPGDSGNTIYF. The CDR3 coding sequence is TGTGCCAGCAGCCCCGGGGACTCTGGAAACACCATATATTTT.

This sequence joins TRBV4-2 and TRBJ2-2; 8 bases line up with TRBD2. The V gene's germline CDR1 is LGHNA and CDR2 YNFKEQ. After removal of 6 bases from V and 1 base from J, the junction contained 10 bases not matched to a gene. The CDR3 length is 17 residues. Here the CDR3 DNA reads TGTGCCAGCAGGGGCCAAATGGGACTAGGGAACACCGGGGAGCTGTTTTTT. This codes for CASRGQMGLGNTGELFF.

V and J are TRBV11-2 and TRBJ1-1; 7 positions match TRBD1. This CDR3 comprises 16 residues. The germline gives CDR1 SGHAT, CDR2 FQNNGV. J lost 1 base, V lost 7 bases, and 12 bases had no gene match. Here the CDR3 reads CASNLLTGSKNTEAFF. The CDR3 DNA is TGTGCCAGCAACCTCCTGACAGGGTCTAAGAACACTGAAGCTTTCTTT.

The chain is built from TRBV6-1 and TRBJ2-1; 8 nucleotides agree with TRBD2. This CDR3 has 13 amino acids. Germline V CDR1 and CDR2: MNHNS, SASEGT. J lost 8 bases, V lost 7 bases, and 7 bases had no gene match. CDR3 sequence: CASTGTRSYEQFF. Here the CDR3 DNA reads TGTGCCAGCACTGGGACTAGATCCTATGAGCAGTTCTTC.

This chain joins TRBV6-5 and TRBJ2-7, with D possibly matching TRBD1 (5 bases). The CDR3 sequence is 15 residues long. V gave up 5 bases and J gave up 2 bases, with 16 bases separating them. The germline gives CDR1 MNHEY, CDR2 SVGAGI. The CDR3 loop is CASSQGRRTPYEQYF. The CDR3 DNA is TGTGCCAGCAGTCAGGGTAGACGGACACCCTACGAGCAGTACTTC.

Worth noting for this clone: Other DNA sequences from this sample encode an identical CDR3 as well. The gene calls are TRBV11-2 and TRBJ2-3, with a possible D match to TRBD2 (6 bases). Germline V CDR1 and CDR2: SGHAT, FQNNGV. The V and J ends lost 1 base and 9 bases respectively, with 11 bases between them. The CDR3 loop spans 13 amino acids. The DNA for the CDR3 is TGTGCCAGCAGCTTAGGCTGGCGGGACACGCAGTATTTT. Translated: CASSLGWRDTQYF. Combining the CDR3 with reference TRBV11-2 and TRBJ2-3 gives the whole variable domain EAGVAQSPRYKIIEKRQSVAFWCNPISGHATLYWYQQILGQGPKLLIQFQNNGVVDDSQLPKDRFSAERLKGVDSTLKIQPAKLEDSAVYLCASSLGWRDTQYFGPGTRLTVL.

This clone was recorded only once. The chain links TRBV5-4 to TRBJ2-6, with D perhaps matching TRBD1 (6 bases). V was trimmed by 0 bases and J by 4 bases, leaving 11 bases between them. Germline loops: CDR1 SGHNT, CDR2 YYREEE (reference sequence). The CDR3 consists of 16 residues. CDR3 in amino acids: CASSLGGTTGANVLTF. The CDR3 region has the DNA TGTGCCAGCAGCTTGGGAGGGACAACCGGGGCCAACGTCCTGACTTTC. Variable domain in full (rest from reference TRBV5-4 and TRBJ2-6): ETGVTQSPTHLIKTRGQQVTLRCSSQSGHNTVSWYQQALGQGPQFIFQYYREEENGRGNFPPRFSGLQFPNYSSELNVNALELDDSALYLCASSLGGTTGANVLTFGAGSRLTVL.

In its sample, this clone was seen a few times. V and J are TRBV6-6 and TRBJ2-7; D is uncertain. From germline, CDR1 is MNHNY and CDR2 SVGAGI (reference sequence). Trimming left V 6 bases short and J 2 bases short, with 17 bases between. CDR3 length: 15 amino acids. The CDR3 nucleotides read TGTGCCAGCAGAACTTCTCGATTAGGAGCCTACGAGCAGTACTTC. Amino acids: CASRTSRLGAYEQYF.

V is TRBV11-3 and J is TRBJ2-3; 10 bases fit TRBD2. V shed 5 bases and J 8 bases; nucleotides not matched to a gene: 4. The CDR3 length is 13 residues. Germline CDR1 SGHNT, CDR2 YENEEA. The CDR3 DNA sequence: TGTGCCAGCAGCGACCAGCGGGAGGGTACGCAGTATTTT. This codes for CASSDQREGTQYF.

CDR3 amino acids: CASSTDLTQETQYF. The CDR3 DNA is TGTGCCAGCAGCACCGACCTGACGCAAGAGACCCAGTACTTC. The rearrangement links TRBV7-2 to TRBJ2-5, with D unclear. With 5 bases removed from V and 2 bases from J, the gap between germline ends came to 12 bases. This CDR3 comprises 14 residues. Germline-derived CDR1 and CDR2 are SGHTA and FQGNSA.

The chain couples TRBV29-1 to TRBJ2-7, with 8 bases lining up with TRBD1. The J segment lost 5 bases and the V segment lost 6 bases, leaving 6 bases of the junction unmatched. In germline, CDR1 is SQVTM, CDR2 ANQGSEA. CDR3 length: 12 residues. CDR3 amino acids: CSVLGQGHEQYF. DNA for the CDR3: TGCAGCGTCCTAGGACAGGGACACGAGCAGTACTTC.

The V and J genes are TRBV11-3 and TRBJ2-3; D could derive from TRBD1 or TRBD2 (5 bases each). The CDR3 extends over 17 amino acids. Trimming pared 4 bases from V and 6 bases from J, leaving 23 bases between. Germline CDR1 is SGHNT and CDR2 is YENEEA. The CDR3 coding sequence is TGTGCCAGCAGCTCCGAAGAGGGCCTATTAAGGGGTGATACGCAGTATTTT. Amino acids: CASSSEEGLLRGDTQYF.

The V gene is TRBV19, the J gene TRBJ1-4, with D maybe TRBD1 (5 bases). The CDR3 is 17 residues long. Trimming left V 2 bases short and J 2 bases short, with 15 bases between. Germline lookup yields CDR1 LNHDA and CDR2 SQIVND (reference sequence). The CDR3 reads CASSIPNGPGTNEKLFF. The CDR3 coding sequence is TGTGCCAGTAGTATACCCAACGGCCCAGGGACTAATGAAAAACTGTTTTTT.

The chain uses TRBV7-2 and TRBJ2-7; D ambiguous. V was pared by 5 bases and J by 4 bases, with 15 bases between. The germline gives CDR1 SGHTA, CDR2 FQGNSA. The CDR3 runs to 14 residues. CDR3 in DNA: TGTGCCAGCAGCCTAAGGACCCTTGGGTACGAGCAGTACTTC. Its translation: CASSLRTLGYEQYF.

V usage is TRBV5-5 and J usage is TRBJ1-4; perhaps TRBD1 as D (5 bases). The CDR3 runs to 16 residues. Trimming removed 4 bases at V and 8 bases at J, with 21 bases between. CDR1 is SGHKS and CDR2 is YYEKEE in the germline V gene (reference sequence). The CDR3 coding sequence is TGTGCCAGCAGCCCCGGGACGTCATCGTTCTGGGAAAAACTGTTTTTT. Amino acid sequence: CASSPGTSSFWEKLFF.

DNA of the CDR3: TGTGCCAGTAGCGCCTCCGGGAATCCCTACGAGCAGTACTTC. This gives the protein CASSASGNPYEQYF. The chain employs TRBV19 and TRBJ2-7; the D gene is possibly TRBD2 (5 bases). CDR1 and CDR2 from the germline V gene are LNHDA and SQIVND (reference sequence). V was shortened by 6 bases and J by 2 bases, with 14 bases between the two germline ends. The CDR3 covers 14 residues.

The chain carries TRBV7-8 and TRBJ1-1; D uncertain. V lost 1 base and J 5 bases, leaving 14 bases between the germline ends. CDR1 and CDR2 from the germline V gene are SGHVS and FQNEAQ. The CDR3 contains 15 residues. CDR3 in amino acids: CASSLGNQYVTEAFF. CDR3 in DNA: TGTGCCAGCAGCTTAGGCAACCAGTACGTTACTGAAGCTTTCTTT.

The rearrangement links TRBV5-1 to TRBJ1-3; TRBD1 is a possible D gene (5 bases). The CDR3 has 15 amino acids. V lost 2 bases to trimming and J lost 1 base, with 10 bases between them. Germline V gives CDR1 SGHRS, CDR2 YFSETQ. The CDR3 reads CASSLGTTSGNTIYF. The CDR3 nucleotides read TGCGCCAGCAGCTTAGGGACGACATCTGGAAACACCATATATTTT.

This sequence joins TRBV19 and TRBJ2-1; D is perhaps TRBD2 (6 bases). Germline CDR1 and CDR2: LNHDA and SQIVND (reference sequence). V was shortened by 8 bases and J by 5 bases, with 22 bases between the two germline ends. The CDR3 sequence is 16 residues long. The CDR3 spells CASSWSGLALNNEQFF. The CDR3 coding sequence is TGTGCCAGTTCCTGGTCGGGGCTAGCGCTTAACAATGAGCAGTTCTTC.

V usage is TRBV4-2 and J usage is TRBJ1-1, with D unresolved. The CDR3 is 15 amino acids. Germline V gene lookup returns CDR1 LGHNA and CDR2 YNFKEQ. V shed 3 bases and J shed 0 bases, with 11 bases lying between them. CDR3: CASSQVRTVNTEAFF. For the CDR3, the DNA is TGTGCCAGCAGCCAGGTCCGGACCGTGAACACTGAAGCTTTCTTT.